This T cell receptor (beta chain) originates from a study of cytomegalovirus exposure and HLA in healthy donors. Overall study results and limits: With high specificity and sensitivity, the classifier reportedly diagnosed cytomegalovirus status.

A note on this clone: Its antigen is undetermined.

Amplification used 60 Vbeta primers and 13 Jbeta primers. Sequenced by immunoSEQ multiplex PCR; TCRdb stores in-frame clones only, minus some. The sample contains roughly 120,000 clones, approximately 80% of which appear only once. The CDR3 sequence is 13 residues long. Germline CDR1 and CDR2: SEHNR and FQNEAQ (reference sequence). Deletions cut 1 base from V and 7 bases from J, with 8 bases between. The sequenced sample consisted of PBMCs. The chain couples TRBV7-9 to TRBJ1-3; no clear D gene. This receptor was taken from a man under 40 in good health and CMV-seronegative. The CDR3 sequence is CASSLVEGNTIYF. In nucleotides, the CDR3 is TGTGCCAGCAGCTTAGTGGAGGGTAACACCATATATTTT.